This T cell receptor beta chain was captured in a study of molecular identifiers for immune sequencing clone quantification. MiXCR, run by TCRdb on the PCR reads, gives a single entry per CDR3 protein. The repertoire includes over 600,000 distinct CDR3 sequences, less than 20% of them detected once, and roughly 0.9% sits in the top ten. Overall study findings and caveats: Clones that had above 20 RNA copies took up over 97% of effector molecules but under 1% in naive cells.

This clonotype has at least ten counts. Its antigen is not identified. A read error may produce the germline difference seen at one junction end. CDR1 is SGHRS, CDR2 YFSETQ, per germline. The CDR3 length is 12 residues. The receptor's source is a human donor in good health. Some libraries in this study had Jurkat cell RNA spiked in. The sample comprised naive CD8+ T cells from blood, with Jurkat cell RNA spiked in. Subset indicated: FACS-sorted CD8+CD4-CCR7+CD45RA+ naive T cells. This sequence joins TRBV5-1 and TRBJ1-1; no clear D gene. CDR3 bases: TGTGCCAGCAGCTTGGTTGACACTGAAGCTTTCTTT. Protein: CASSLVDTEAFF. Complete variable domain (other parts from reference TRBV5-1 and TRBJ1-1): KAGVTQTPRYLIKTRGQQVTLSCSPISGHRSVSWYQQTPGQGLQFLFEYFSETQRNKGNFPGRFSGRQFSNSRSEMNVSTLELGDSALYLCASSLVDTEAFFGQGTRLTVV.